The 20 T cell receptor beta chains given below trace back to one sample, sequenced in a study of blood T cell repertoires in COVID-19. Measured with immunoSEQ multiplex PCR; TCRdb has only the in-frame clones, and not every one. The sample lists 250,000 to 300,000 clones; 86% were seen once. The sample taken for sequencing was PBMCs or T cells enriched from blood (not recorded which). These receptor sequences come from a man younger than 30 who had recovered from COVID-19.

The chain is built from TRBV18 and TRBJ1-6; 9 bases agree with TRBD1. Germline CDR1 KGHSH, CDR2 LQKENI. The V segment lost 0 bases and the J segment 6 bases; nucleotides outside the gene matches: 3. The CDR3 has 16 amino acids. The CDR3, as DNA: TGTGCCAGCTCACCACCGGGACAGGGTCGTAATTCACCCCTCCACTTT. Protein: CASSPPGQGRNSPLHF.

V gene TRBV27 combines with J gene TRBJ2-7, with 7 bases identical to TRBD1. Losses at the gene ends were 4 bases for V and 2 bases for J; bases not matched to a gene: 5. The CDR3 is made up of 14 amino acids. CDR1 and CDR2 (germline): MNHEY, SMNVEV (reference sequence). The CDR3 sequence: CASSSDRVAYEQYF. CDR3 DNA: TGTGCCAGCAGTTCCGACAGGGTGGCCTACGAGCAGTACTTC.

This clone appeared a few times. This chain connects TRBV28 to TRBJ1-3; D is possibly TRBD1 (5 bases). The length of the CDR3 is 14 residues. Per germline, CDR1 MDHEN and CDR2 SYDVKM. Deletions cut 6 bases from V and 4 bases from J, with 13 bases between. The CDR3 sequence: CASSLGGLGNTIYF. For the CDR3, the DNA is TGTGCCAGCAGCCTCGGGGGGTTAGGAAACACCATATATTTT.

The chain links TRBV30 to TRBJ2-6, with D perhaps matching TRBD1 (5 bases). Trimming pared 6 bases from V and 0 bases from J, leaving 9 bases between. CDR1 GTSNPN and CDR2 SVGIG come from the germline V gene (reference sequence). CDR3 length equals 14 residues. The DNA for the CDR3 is TGTGCCTGTGACAGTAGCTCTGGGGCCAACGTCCTGACTTTC. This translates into CACDSSSGANVLTF.

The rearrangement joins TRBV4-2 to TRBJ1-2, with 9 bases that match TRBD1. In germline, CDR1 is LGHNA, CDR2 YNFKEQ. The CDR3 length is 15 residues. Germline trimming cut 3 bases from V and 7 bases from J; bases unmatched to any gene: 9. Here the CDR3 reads CASSHGDREFVGYTF. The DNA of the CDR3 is TGTGCCAGCAGCCACGGGGACAGGGAGTTCGTTGGCTACACCTTC.

The CDR3 DNA follows: TGTGCCAGCAGCCAAGCCCGGTCCCTAGCGGGAGTCTACGAGCAGTACTTC. This encodes CASSQARSLAGVYEQYF. V gene TRBV3-1 (or the pseudogene TRBV3-2) combines with J gene TRBJ2-7; 10 nucleotides align to TRBD2. The junction had 9 bases not matched to a gene; V was cut back by 1 base and J by 3 bases. There are 17 residues in the CDR3. Germline V gives CDR1 LGHDT, CDR2 YNNKEL (reference sequence).

CDR3 sequence: CASSNPGSAFF. The CDR3, as DNA: TGTGCCAGTTCAAATCCAGGGTCGGCTTTCTTT. The gene calls are TRBV19 and TRBJ1-1; D might be TRBD1 (5 bases). CDR3 length equals 11 residues. CDR1 is LNHDA, CDR2 SQIVND, per germline (reference sequence). The V end was cut by 8 bases, the J end by 11 bases, with 15 bases between.

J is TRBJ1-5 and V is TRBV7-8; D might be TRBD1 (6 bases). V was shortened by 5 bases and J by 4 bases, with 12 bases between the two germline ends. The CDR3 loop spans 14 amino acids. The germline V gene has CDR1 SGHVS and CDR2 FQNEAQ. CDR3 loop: CASSLLRGNQPQHF. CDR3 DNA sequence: TGTGCCAGCAGCCTGTTGAGGGGGAATCAGCCCCAGCATTTT.

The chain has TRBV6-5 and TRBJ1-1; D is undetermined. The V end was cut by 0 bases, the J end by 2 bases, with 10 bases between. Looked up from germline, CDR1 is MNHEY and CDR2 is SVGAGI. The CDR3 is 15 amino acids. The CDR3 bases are TGTGCCAGCAGTTACTCGAGGACGGGAAACACTGAAGCTTTCTTT. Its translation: CASSYSRTGNTEAFF.

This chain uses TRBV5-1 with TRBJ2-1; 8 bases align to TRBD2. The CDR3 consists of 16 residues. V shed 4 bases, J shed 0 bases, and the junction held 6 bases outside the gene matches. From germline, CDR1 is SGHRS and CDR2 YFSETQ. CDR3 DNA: TGCGCCAGCAGCCCCGAGGGACTAGTCTCCTACAATGAGCAGTTCTTC. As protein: CASSPEGLVSYNEQFF.

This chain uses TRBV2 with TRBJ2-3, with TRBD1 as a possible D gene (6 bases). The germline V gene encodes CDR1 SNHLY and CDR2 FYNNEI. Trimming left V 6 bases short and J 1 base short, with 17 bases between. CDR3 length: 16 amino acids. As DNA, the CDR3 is TGTGCCAGCAGCAAAGGGACACGGGCAGGCACAGATACGCAGTATTTT. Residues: CASSKGTRAGTDTQYF.

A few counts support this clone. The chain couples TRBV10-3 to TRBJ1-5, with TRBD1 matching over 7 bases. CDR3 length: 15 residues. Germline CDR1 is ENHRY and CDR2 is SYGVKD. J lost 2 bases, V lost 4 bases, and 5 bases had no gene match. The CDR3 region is CAISGQGFGNQPQHF. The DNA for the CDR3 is TGTGCCATCAGTGGACAGGGATTCGGCAATCAGCCCCAGCATTTT.

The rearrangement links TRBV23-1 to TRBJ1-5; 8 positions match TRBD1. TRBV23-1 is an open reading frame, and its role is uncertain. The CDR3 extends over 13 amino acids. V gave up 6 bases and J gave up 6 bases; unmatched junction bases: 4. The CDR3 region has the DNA TGCGCCAGCAGCCAGGGGGCCCCTCAGCCCCAGCATTTT. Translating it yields CASSQGAPQPQHF.

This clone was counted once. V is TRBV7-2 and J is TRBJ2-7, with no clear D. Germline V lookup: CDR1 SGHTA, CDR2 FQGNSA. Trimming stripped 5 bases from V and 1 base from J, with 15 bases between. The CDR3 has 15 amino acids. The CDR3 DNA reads TGTGCCAGCAGCCCCTCTACCCTGAGGTCCTACGAGCAGTACTTC. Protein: CASSPSTLRSYEQYF.

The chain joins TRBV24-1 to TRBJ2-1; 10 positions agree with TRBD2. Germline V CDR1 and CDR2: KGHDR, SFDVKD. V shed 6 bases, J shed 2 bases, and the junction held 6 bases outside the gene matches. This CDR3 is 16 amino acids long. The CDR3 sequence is CATSSALAGPYNEQFF. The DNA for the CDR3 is TGTGCCACCAGTTCGGCACTAGCGGGACCCTACAATGAGCAGTTCTTC.

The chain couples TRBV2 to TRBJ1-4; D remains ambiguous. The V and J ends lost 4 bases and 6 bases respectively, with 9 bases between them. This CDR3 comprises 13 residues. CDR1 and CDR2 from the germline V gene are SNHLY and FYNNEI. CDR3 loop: CASSASRYEKLFF. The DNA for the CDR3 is TGTGCCAGCAGTGCTAGTCGATATGAAAAACTGTTTTTT.

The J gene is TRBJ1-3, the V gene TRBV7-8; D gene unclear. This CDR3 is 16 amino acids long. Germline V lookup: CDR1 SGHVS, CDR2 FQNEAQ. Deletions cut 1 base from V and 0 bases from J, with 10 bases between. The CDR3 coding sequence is TGTGCCAGCAGCTTAGGGGCTGTTGACTCTGGAAACACCATATATTTT. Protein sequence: CASSLGAVDSGNTIYF. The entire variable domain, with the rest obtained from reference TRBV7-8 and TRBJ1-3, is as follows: GAGVSQSPRYKVAKRGQDVALRCDPISGHVSLFWYQQALGQGPEFLTYFQNEAQLDKSGLPSDRFFAERPEGSVSTLKIQRTQQEDSAVYLCASSLGAVDSGNTIYFGEGSWLTVV.

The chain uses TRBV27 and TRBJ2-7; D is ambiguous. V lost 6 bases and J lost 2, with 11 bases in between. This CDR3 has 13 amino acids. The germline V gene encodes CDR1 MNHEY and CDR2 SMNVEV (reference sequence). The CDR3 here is CASRLTEAYEQYF. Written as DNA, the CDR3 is TGTGCCAGCAGATTGACCGAGGCCTACGAGCAGTACTTC.

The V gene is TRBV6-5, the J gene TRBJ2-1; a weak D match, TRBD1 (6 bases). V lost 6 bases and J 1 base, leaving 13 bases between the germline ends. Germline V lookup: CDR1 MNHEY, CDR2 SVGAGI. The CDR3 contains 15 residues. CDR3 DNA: TGTGCCAGCAGGGGACAAGTTGGATCCTACAATGAGCAGTTCTTC. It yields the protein CASRGQVGSYNEQFF.

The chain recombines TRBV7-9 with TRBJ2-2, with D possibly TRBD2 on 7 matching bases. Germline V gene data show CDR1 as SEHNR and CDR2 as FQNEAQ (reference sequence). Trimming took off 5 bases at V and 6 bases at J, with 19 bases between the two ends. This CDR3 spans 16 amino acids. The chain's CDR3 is CASSARGAQEAGELFF. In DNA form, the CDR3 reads TGTGCCAGCAGCGCCCGGGGGGCCCAGGAGGCCGGGGAGCTGTTTTTT.